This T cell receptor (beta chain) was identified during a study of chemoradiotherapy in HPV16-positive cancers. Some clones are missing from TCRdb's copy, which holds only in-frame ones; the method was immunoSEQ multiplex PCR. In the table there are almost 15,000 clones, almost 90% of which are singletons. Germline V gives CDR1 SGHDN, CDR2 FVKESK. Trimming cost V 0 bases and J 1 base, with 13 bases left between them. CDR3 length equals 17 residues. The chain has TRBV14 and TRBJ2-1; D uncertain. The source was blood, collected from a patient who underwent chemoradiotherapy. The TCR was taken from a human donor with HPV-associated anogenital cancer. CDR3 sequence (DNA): TGTGCCAGCAGCCAAGATAACGAGCTACGGTCCTACAATGAGCAGTTCTTC. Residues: CASSQDNELRSYNEQFF. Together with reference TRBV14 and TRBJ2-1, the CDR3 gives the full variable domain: EAGVTQFPSHSVIEKGQTVTLRCDPISGHDNLYWYRRVMGKEIKFLLHFVKESKQDESGMPNNRFLAERTGGTYSTLKVQPAELEDSGVYFCASSQDNELRSYNEQFFGPGTRLTVL.